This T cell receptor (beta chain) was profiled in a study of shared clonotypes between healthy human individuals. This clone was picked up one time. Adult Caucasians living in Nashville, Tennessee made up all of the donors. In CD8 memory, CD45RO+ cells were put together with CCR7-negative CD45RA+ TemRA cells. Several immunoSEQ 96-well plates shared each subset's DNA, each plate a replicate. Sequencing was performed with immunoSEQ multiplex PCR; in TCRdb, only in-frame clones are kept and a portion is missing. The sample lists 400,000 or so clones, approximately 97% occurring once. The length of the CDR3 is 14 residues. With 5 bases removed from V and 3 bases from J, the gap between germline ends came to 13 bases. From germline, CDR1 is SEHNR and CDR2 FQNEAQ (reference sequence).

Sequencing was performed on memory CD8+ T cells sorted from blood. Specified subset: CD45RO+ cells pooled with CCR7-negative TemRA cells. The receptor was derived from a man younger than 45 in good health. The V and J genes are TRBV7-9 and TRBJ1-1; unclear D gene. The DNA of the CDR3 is TGTGCCAGCAGCAAATCTCAGGTCCACACTGAAGCTTTCTTT. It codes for CASSKSQVHTEAFF.